These 29 T cell receptor beta chains originate from one sample sequenced in a study of shared clonotypes between healthy human individuals. The table came from immunoSEQ multiplex PCR; TCRdb's copy has only in-frame clones and leaves some out. The sample consists of 1.5 million to 1.9 million clones, under 99% of them appearing once. Sequencing was carried out using naive CD4+ T cells sorted from blood. Subset defined: CD45RA+ positively selected. These receptors were obtained from a man aged 25-45 years in good health.

The chain has TRBV27 and TRBJ2-3; 11 bases fit TRBD2. Germline V CDR1 and CDR2: MNHEY, SMNVEV (reference sequence). The CDR3 spans 13 residues. The CDR3, as DNA: TGTAAAGTGGGACTAGCGGGCACAGATACGCAGTATTTT. Translation gives CKVGLAGTDTQYF.

The V call is TRBV28, the J call TRBJ2-2; D unresolved. Germline CDR1 and CDR2: MDHEN and SYDVKM. CDR3 length: 18 residues. V was cut by 4 bases and J by 3 bases, with 21 bases left in between. Here the CDR3 DNA reads TGTGCCAGCAGTTCCATGCGACGGCATCCCGGATACACCGGGGAGCTGTTTTTT. Its protein product is CASSSMRRHPGYTGELFF.

The rearrangement links TRBV7-8 to TRBJ2-7; tentative D call: TRBD2 (5 bases). V was cut by 2 bases and J by 3 bases, with 14 bases left in between. CDR1 and CDR2 from the germline V gene are SGHVS and FQNEAQ. The CDR3 is 15 amino acids. The CDR3 nucleotides are TGTGCCAGCAGCTTACGGCGGACTTCGGGCTACGAGCAGTACTTC. It codes for CASSLRRTSGYEQYF.

The chain combines TRBV25-1 with TRBJ1-2, with a weak D call TRBD1 (5 bases). The CDR3 spans 13 residues. The germline V gene encodes CDR1 MGHDK and CDR2 SYGVNS. V was shortened by 2 bases and J by 8 bases, with 12 bases between the two germline ends. CDR3 residues: CASSEPQGGGYTF. In DNA form, the CDR3 reads TGTGCCAGCAGTGAACCGCAGGGCGGCGGCTACACCTTC.

This clone was observed a single time. Its ends do not fully match the called genes, so a read error is possible. The V and J genes are TRBV10-3 and TRBJ1-1, with D maybe TRBD1 (5 bases). Germline V gene sequence: CDR1 ENHRY, CDR2 SYGVKD. CDR3 length equals 13 residues. For the CDR3, the DNA is TGTGCCATCAGTGAGTCGGCGGCGGGGGAAGATTTCTTT. Translating gives CAISESAAGEDFF.

J is TRBJ2-7 and V is TRBV28; 9 bases fit TRBD2. The V and J ends lost 5 bases and 2 bases, in that order; junction bases with no gene match: 1. Germline V gives CDR1 MDHEN, CDR2 SYDVKM. The CDR3 spans 13 residues. The CDR3: CASSAGGAYEQYF. The CDR3 DNA sequence: TGTGCCAGCAGTGCGGGAGGGGCCTACGAGCAGTACTTC. Combining the CDR3 with reference TRBV28 and TRBJ2-7 gives the whole variable domain DVKVTQSSRYLVKRTGEKVFLECVQDMDHENMFWYRQDPGLGLRLIYFSYDVKMKEKGDIPEGYSVSREKKERFSLILESASTNQTSMYLCASSAGGAYEQYFGPGTRLTVT.

The DNA of the CDR3 is TGTGCCAGCAGTTTAGGATCCCCCTACGAGCAGTACTTC. This codes for CASSLGSPYEQYF. J is TRBJ2-7 and V is TRBV28; unclear D gene. The CDR3 has 13 residues. CDR1 and CDR2 from the germline V gene are MDHEN and SYDVKM. The ends were cut back, 2 bases at V and 2 bases at J, with 7 bases in the middle.

CDR3 nucleotide sequence: TGTGCCAGCTCACCATCAGGTCGCGGTCAGCCCCAGCATTTT. Protein product: CASSPSGRGQPQHF. J is TRBJ1-5 and V is TRBV18, with unresolved D. Trimming removed 2 bases from V and 6 bases from J, with 11 bases in between. CDR3 size: 14 residues. CDR1 and CDR2 (germline): KGHSH, LQKENI. The full variable domain, rest sourced from reference TRBV18 and TRBJ1-5, is NAGVMQNPRHLVRRRGQEARLRCSPMKGHSHVYWYRQLPEEGLKFMVYLQKENIIDESGMPKERFSAEFPKEGPSILRIQQVVRGDSAAYFCASSPSGRGQPQHFGDGTRLSIL.

The chain uses TRBV7-9 and TRBJ2-1, with a weak D call TRBD1 (6 bases). The CDR3 is made up of 16 amino acids. Germline CDR1 SEHNR, CDR2 FQNEAQ (reference sequence). Between the trimmed V and J ends, which lost 7 bases and 5 bases, there was a span of 21 bases. The CDR3 DNA reads as TGTGCCAGCATCGAAAAGGCACAGGGTGGGGACAATGAGCAGTTCTTC. It is translated as CASIEKAQGGDNEQFF.

The rearrangement uses TRBV5-1 and TRBJ2-5; TRBD2 might be the D (8 bases). The germline V gene has CDR1 SGHRS and CDR2 YFSETQ. The CDR3 contains 14 residues. The V end was cut by 6 bases, the J end by 1 base, with 13 bases between. CDR3 loop: CASIGRGPQETQYF. The CDR3, as DNA: TGCGCCAGCATCGGGAGGGGGCCCCAAGAGACCCAGTACTTC.

The CDR3 loop is CAIRTSGVQSYEQYF. CDR3 DNA: TGTGCCATCAGGACTAGCGGAGTCCAATCCTACGAGCAGTACTTC. This chain uses TRBV10-3 with TRBJ2-7; TRBD2 matches at 9 bases. The CDR3 totals 15 residues. Trimming took 6 bases from V and 1 from J; bases not matched to a gene: 7. Germline V gene data show CDR1 as ENHRY and CDR2 as SYGVKD.

In this sample, this clone turned up once. This chain connects TRBV10-1 to TRBJ2-1; D is perhaps TRBD2 (6 bases). CDR3 length equals 12 residues. V was clipped by 4 bases and J by 10 bases, with 11 bases between them. CDR1 is WNHNN, CDR2 SYGVQD, per germline (reference sequence). The CDR3 protein is CASSVSSVEQFF. CDR3 nucleotides: TGCGCCAGCAGTGTGTCTAGCGTCGAGCAGTTCTTC.

The gene calls are TRBV6-6 and TRBJ2-3, with a tentative D call TRBD2 (5 bases). CDR3 length equals 16 residues. Deletions cut 0 bases from V and 6 bases from J, with 16 bases between. Germline lookup yields CDR1 MNHNY and CDR2 SVGAGI (reference sequence). Here the CDR3 DNA reads TGTGCCAGCAGTTACTCGATCGGCAGCGGTGGGGATACGCAGTATTTT. Its translation: CASSYSIGSGGDTQYF.

The rearrangement joins TRBV28 to TRBJ1-2, with TRBD1 matching 7 bases. The CDR3 has 13 residues. CDR1 MDHEN and CDR2 SYDVKM come from the germline V gene. V lost 5 bases, J lost 8 bases, and 8 bases stayed unmatched. The CDR3 sequence is CASSPTGFRGYTF. CDR3 nucleotides: TGTGCCAGCAGTCCGACAGGGTTTCGCGGCTACACCTTC.

The chain links TRBV11-2 to TRBJ2-7, with D unclear. The CDR3 consists of 14 residues. Germline V gene lookup returns CDR1 SGHAT and CDR2 FQNNGV. The ends were cut back, 1 base at V and 2 bases at J, with 9 bases in the middle. CDR3 amino acids: CASSLGSETYEQYF. The CDR3 DNA is TGTGCCAGCAGCTTAGGTTCGGAGACCTACGAGCAGTACTTC.

V and J are TRBV27 and TRBJ2-7; D gene ambiguous. Trimming cost V 8 bases and J 1 base, with 12 bases left between them. CDR3 length equals 13 residues. Per the germline V gene, CDR1 is MNHEY and CDR2 is SMNVEV (reference sequence). The CDR3 DNA sequence: TGTGCCAGCCGAGGCGTGGGGTCCTACGAGCAGTACTTC. Residues: CASRGVGSYEQYF.

This chain joins TRBV5-6 and TRBJ1-2; maybe TRBD1 (5 bases). The CDR3 spans 13 residues. CDR1 is SGHDT and CDR2 is YYEEEE in the germline V gene. Trimming took off 1 base at V and 7 bases at J, with 11 bases between the two ends. CDR3 amino acids: CASSLLTDLGYTF. Here the CDR3 DNA reads TGTGCCAGCAGCTTGTTGACAGACCTTGGCTACACCTTC.

The chain links TRBV4-3 to TRBJ2-3; D is undetermined. This CDR3 contains 14 residues. The V gene's germline CDR1 is LGHNA and CDR2 YSLEER. Deletions cut 3 bases from V and 3 bases from J, with 10 bases between. CDR3 in DNA: TGCGCCAGCAGCCAGAGACTGAGGACAGATACGCAGTATTTT. This translates into CASSQRLRTDTQYF.

J is TRBJ1-2 and V is TRBV27, with no clear D. The germline gives CDR1 MNHEY, CDR2 SMNVEV (reference sequence). The CDR3 loop spans 15 amino acids. The V end lost 4 bases, the J end lost 3 bases, and 15 bases lay between the germline ends. The CDR3 coding sequence is TGTGCCAGCAGTTCAACCGATACCCGGGACTATGGCTACACCTTC. This encodes CASSSTDTRDYGYTF.

The gene calls are TRBV9 and TRBJ2-7, with 16 bases matching TRBD2. Trimming at V came to 2 bases and at J to 7 bases, leaving 12 bases not matched to a gene. The CDR3 has 18 residues. The V gene's germline CDR1 is SGDLS and CDR2 YYNGEE. CDR3 residues: CASSVGTSGREAKFEQYF. The CDR3 DNA follows: TGTGCCAGCAGCGTCGGGACTAGCGGGAGGGAGGCGAAGTTTGAGCAGTACTTC.

This rearrangement joins TRBV5-1 to TRBJ2-2; 12 bases are a match to TRBD2. The CDR3 has 14 residues. J was trimmed by 10 bases and V by 4 bases; bases with no gene match: 5. Germline CDR1 is SGHRS and CDR2 is YFSETQ. The DNA of the CDR3 is TGCGCCAGCAGCGCGAGACTAGCGGGAGAGGAGCTGTTTTTT. Amino acid sequence: CASSARLAGEELFF.

V is TRBV5-4 and J is TRBJ2-2; D is ambiguous. CDR1 SGHNT and CDR2 YYREEE come from the germline V gene (reference sequence). V lost 4 bases and J lost 6, with 19 bases in between. The CDR3 runs to 16 residues. The CDR3, as DNA: TGTGCCAGCAGCCTAAAAAAAGCTTTACACCCCGGGGAGCTGTTTTTT. Protein product: CASSLKKALHPGELFF.

The chain recombines TRBV29-1 with TRBJ2-3; no clear D. V lost 4 bases and J 5 bases, leaving 16 bases between the germline ends. Germline CDR1 reads SQVTM; CDR2 reads ANQGSEA. CDR3 length: 14 amino acids. The CDR3, as DNA: TGCAGCGTTGGCCCAGGTTCGGCTGGAGATACGCAGTATTTT. Encoded protein: CSVGPGSAGDTQYF.

On this clone: The sample holds other DNA sequences that translate to the same CDR3. The chain joins TRBV9 to TRBJ2-7; perhaps D is TRBD1 or TRBD2 (6 bases each). CDR3 size: 14 residues. Germline-derived CDR1 and CDR2 are SGDLS and YYNGEE. Trimming left V 3 bases short and J 0 bases short, with 10 bases between. CDR3 coding DNA: TGTGCCAGCAGCGGCGGGACACCCTCCTACGAGCAGTACTTC. The encoded protein is CASSGGTPSYEQYF.

The rearrangement uses TRBV5-1 and TRBJ2-3, with D perhaps matching TRBD2 (6 bases). Germline CDR1 and CDR2: SGHRS and YFSETQ. The CDR3 is 15 amino acids. Trimming left V 0 bases short and J 2 bases short, with 10 bases between. CDR3 protein: CASSLVSGNTDTQYF. CDR3 nucleotides: TGCGCCAGCAGCTTGGTTAGCGGAAACACAGATACGCAGTATTTT. Variable domain in full (rest from reference TRBV5-1 and TRBJ2-3): KAGVTQTPRYLIKTRGQQVTLSCSPISGHRSVSWYQQTPGQGLQFLFEYFSETQRNKGNFPGRFSGRQFSNSRSEMNVSTLELGDSALYLCASSLVSGNTDTQYFGPGTRLTVL.

The chain carries TRBV29-1 and TRBJ2-1; 11 bases fit TRBD2. This CDR3 is 15 amino acids long. Trimming at V came to 1 base and at J to 3 bases, leaving 2 bases not matched to a gene. The germline gives CDR1 SQVTM, CDR2 ANQGSEA. CDR3 amino acids: CSVEGTSGSYNEQFF. Here the CDR3 DNA reads TGCAGCGTTGAAGGTACTAGCGGGAGCTACAATGAGCAGTTCTTC.

In regard to this clone: At one of its ends the junction is not consistent with the germline gene, which may arise from a read error. This chain uses TRBV7-7 with TRBJ2-1, with 7 bases aligning to TRBD2. The CDR3 has 17 amino acids. Germline CDR1 and CDR2: SSHAT and FNYEAQ (reference sequence). CDR3 residues: CASSLFPGRASYNEQFF. CDR3 sequence (DNA): TGTGCTAGCAGCTTATTTCCGGGGAGGGCGTCCTACAATGAGCAGTTCTTC.

J is TRBJ2-7 and V is TRBV28; 9 bases align to TRBD2. Trimming at V came to 3 bases and at J to 2 bases, leaving 5 bases not matched to a gene. CDR1 and CDR2 from the germline V gene are MDHEN and SYDVKM. The CDR3 extends over 15 amino acids. Written as DNA, the CDR3 is TGTGCCAGCAGTTTCCCCGCGGGAGGGGCCTACGAGCAGTACTTC. Translation: CASSFPAGGAYEQYF.

This CDR3 reads CASSVGSGPWGDTQYF. The DNA of the CDR3 is TGTGCCAGCAGCGTAGGTAGCGGACCTTGGGGGGATACGCAGTATTTT. The chain uses TRBV5-5 and TRBJ2-3; possible D gene TRBD2, 6 bases. This CDR3 spans 16 amino acids. Per the germline V gene, CDR1 is SGHKS and CDR2 is YYEKEE (reference sequence). Between the trimmed V and J ends, which lost 4 bases and 6 bases, there was a span of 21 bases. The whole variable domain, remainder taken from reference TRBV5-5 and TRBJ2-3, is DAGVTQSPTHLIKTRGQQVTLRCSPISGHKSVSWYQQVLGQGPQFIFQYYEKEERGRGNFPDRFSARQFPNYSSELNVNALLLGDSALYLCASSVGSGPWGDTQYFGPGTRLTVL.